Below, one T cell receptor beta chain is given with its context. Antigen unknown. This CDR3 is built from 13 residues. CDR1 and CDR2 from the germline V gene are SGHVT and SQSDAQ. The germline V and J ends were trimmed by 1 base and 5 bases, with 6 bases remaining between them. This entry belongs to a study of T cell repertoires in cytomegalovirus infection. Overall study findings and caveats: CMV carriers having the relevant HLA were flagged by cumulative public TCR beta family frequency.

TCRdb re-called the reads with MiXCR, one entry per CDR3 protein. The sample shows 80,000 or so distinct CDR3 sequences, about 24% of them seen only once. The sequence was collected from a human donor in good health (CMV status not recorded). Some clones in this sample may be carry-over from other donors' samples. The chain recombines TRBV7-4 with TRBJ2-4; no reliable D call. The input for sequencing was CD8+ T cells from cultured PBMCs, taken from culture after CMV antigen stimulation. This CDR3 is CASSLVAENIQYF. The CDR3 DNA reads TGTGCCAGCAGCTTAGTCGCGGAAAACATTCAGTACTTC.